This is a list of T cell receptor beta chains from one sample in a study of T cell repertoires in cytomegalovirus infection. Using its own MiXCR run on the reads, TCRdb lists one record per CDR3 protein. This sample has about 360,000 distinct CDR3 sequences, with roughly 18% found just once. Material for sequencing was PBMCs. The source of these receptors is a human donor in good health (CMV status not recorded). Some clones in this sample may be carry-over from other donors' samples. The CDR3 runs from the conserved cysteine through the conserved F or W.

length: 14
V: TRBV7-9
J: TRBJ2-4
CDR3: CASSLEVSKNIQYF

length: 13
V: TRBV6-1
J: TRBJ1-3
CDR3: CASSLNRGGTIYF

length: 14
V: TRBV5-1
J: TRBJ2-7
CDR3: CASSNPPTPYEQYF

length: 15
V: TRBV28
J: TRBJ1-6
CDR3: CASSFGDRDYSPLHF

length: 14
V: TRBV6-1
J: TRBJ2-7
CDR3: CASSPRGATGEQYF

length: 14
V: TRBV7-2
J: TRBJ1-5
CDR3: CASRRQGVNQPQHF

length: 15
V: TRBV7-8
J: TRBJ2-2
CDR3: CASSLRADNTGELFF

length: 15
V: TRBV14
J: TRBJ1-6
CDR3: CASSYLRKGDSPLHF

length: 12
V: TRBV3-1
J: TRBJ2-7
CDR3: CASSQGGYEQYF

length: 12
V: TRBV28
J: TRBJ2-2
CDR3: CASSIIFGELFF

length: 15
V: TRBV9
J: TRBJ1-2
CDR3: CASSVGRASNYGYTF

length: 13
V: TRBV7-2
J: TRBJ2-7
CDR3: CASSLALKREQYF

length: 15
V: TRBV28
J: TRBJ1-1
CDR3: CASSPNRIGRTEAFF

length: 15
V: TRBV7-8
J: TRBJ1-6
CDR3: CASSLRTVSGSPLHF

length: 15
V: TRBV12-3/TRBV12-4
J: TRBJ2-3
CDR3: CASTKTGQGKDTQYF

length: 14
V: TRBV20-1
J: TRBJ2-4
CDR3: CSARRAGETGIQYF

length: 17
V: TRBV4-1
J: TRBJ1-5
CDR3: CASSQDPPEGADQPQHF

length: 11
V: TRBV29-1
J: TRBJ2-5
CDR3: CSVVKVETQYF

length: 15
V: TRBV6-1
J: TRBJ1-2
CDR3: CASSYTNRGLDGYTF

length: 13
V: TRBV7-2
J: TRBJ2-5
CDR3: CASSAGTGETQYF

length: 15
V: TRBV4-2
J: TRBJ1-2
CDR3: CASSQGQAPNYGYTF

length: 12
V: TRBV7-2
J: TRBJ1-2
CDR3: CASSPGTEGYTF

length: 13
V: TRBV4-2
J: TRBJ2-7
CDR3: CASSQPAGGEQYF

length: 17
V: TRBV7-9
J: TRBJ2-1
CDR3: CASTGSRLASSGNEQFF

length: 15
V: TRBV4-1
J: TRBJ2-7
CDR3: CASSRSPVGEDEQYF

length: 15
V: TRBV20-1
J: TRBJ2-1
CDR3: CSHESGMGPYNEQFF

length: 14
V: TRBV28
J: TRBJ1-1
CDR3: CASSLVGGSGEAFF

length: 11
V: TRBV6-1
J: TRBJ1-1
CDR3: CASSEKSEAFF

length: 15
V: TRBV20-1
J: TRBJ2-7
CDR3: CSAEAPGQGDFEQYF

length: 15
V: TRBV12-3/TRBV12-4
J: TRBJ2-3
CDR3: CASSITRGSTDTQYF